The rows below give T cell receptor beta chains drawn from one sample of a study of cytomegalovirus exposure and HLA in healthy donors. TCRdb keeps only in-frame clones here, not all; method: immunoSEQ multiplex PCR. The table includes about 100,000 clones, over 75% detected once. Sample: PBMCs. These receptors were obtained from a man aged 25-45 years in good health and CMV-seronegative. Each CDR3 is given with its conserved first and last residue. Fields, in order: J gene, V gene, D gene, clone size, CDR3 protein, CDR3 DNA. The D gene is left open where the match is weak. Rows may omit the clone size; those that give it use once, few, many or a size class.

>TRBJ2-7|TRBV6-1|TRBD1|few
CASSEGAGGHEQYF
TGTGCCAGCAGTGAAGGGGCAGGGGGCCACGAGCAGTACTTC
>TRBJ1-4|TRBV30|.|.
CAWSHKAANEKLFF
TGTGCCTGGAGCCATAAGGCGGCTAATGAAAAACTGTTTTTT
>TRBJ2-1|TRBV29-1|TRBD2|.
CSVEGLAGALSSYNEQFF
TGCAGCGTTGAAGGGCTAGCGGGAGCCTTGAGCTCCTACAATGAGCAGTTCTTC
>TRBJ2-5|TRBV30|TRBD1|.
CAWSVRGTGGETQYF
TGTGCCTGGAGTGTACGGGGGACAGGGGGAGAGACCCAGTACTTC
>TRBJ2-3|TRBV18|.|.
CASSPSGSDTQYF
TGTGCCAGCTCACCTAGCGGTTCAGATACGCAGTATTTT
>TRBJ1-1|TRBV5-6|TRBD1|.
CASSLDRGDTEAFF
TGTGCCAGCAGCTTGGACAGGGGGGACACTGAAGCTTTCTTT
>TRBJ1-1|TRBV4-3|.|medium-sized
CASSQDRNTEAFF
TGCGCCAGCAGCCAAGATCGGAACACTGAAGCTTTCTTT
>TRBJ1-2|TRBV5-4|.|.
CASRSTPTNYGYTF
TGTGCCAGCCGTAGCACACCAACTAACTATGGCTACACCTTC
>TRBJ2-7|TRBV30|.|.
CAWNPTGYEQYF
TGTGCCTGGAACCCGACTGGGTACGAGCAGTACTTC
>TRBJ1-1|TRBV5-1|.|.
CASSLWVFRGTEAFF
TGCGCCAGCAGCTTGTGGGTCTTCCGCGGCACTGAAGCTTTCTTT
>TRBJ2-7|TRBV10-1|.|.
CASSEWRPPYEQYF
TGCGCCAGCAGTGAATGGAGGCCTCCCTACGAGCAGTACTTC
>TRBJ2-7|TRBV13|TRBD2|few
CASSGTISTYEQYF
TGTGCCAGCAGCGGGACTATAAGTACCTACGAGCAGTACTTC
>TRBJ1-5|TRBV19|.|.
CASSPPVAGNQPQHF
TGTGCCAGTAGTCCCCCAGTGGCAGGAAACCAGCCCCAGCATTTT
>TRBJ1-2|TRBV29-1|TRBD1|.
CSVLQGAKGYTF
TGCAGCGTTCTACAGGGGGCTAAGGGCTACACCTTC
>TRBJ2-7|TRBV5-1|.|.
CASRTDPGTYEQYF
TGCGCCAGCAGAACCGATCCGGGTACCTACGAGCAGTACTTC
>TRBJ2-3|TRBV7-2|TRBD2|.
CASSPGLAGVDTQYF
TGTGCCAGCAGCCCGGGACTAGCGGGAGTGGATACGCAGTATTTT
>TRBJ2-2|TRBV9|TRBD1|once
CASSVPIGTANTGELFF
TGTGCCAGCAGCGTCCCGATAGGGACAGCTAACACCGGGGAGCTGTTTTTT
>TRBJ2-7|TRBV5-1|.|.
CASSLKGNNEQYF
TGCGCCAGCAGCTTGAAGGGGAACAACGAGCAGTACTTC
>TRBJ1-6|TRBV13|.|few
CASSLRDSPSPLHF
TGTGCCAGCAGCTTAAGGGACTCCCCTTCACCCCTCCACTTT
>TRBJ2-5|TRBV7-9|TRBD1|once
CSSATGGETQYF
TGTTCCAGTGCGACAGGGGGGGAGACCCAGTACTTC
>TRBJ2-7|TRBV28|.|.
CASSLFGVKSYEQYF
TGTGCCAGCAGTTTATTCGGGGTAAAGAGTTACGAGCAGTACTTC
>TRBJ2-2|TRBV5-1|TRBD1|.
CASSQKGTASNTGELFF
TGCGCCAGCAGCCAAAAAGGGACAGCGTCGAACACCGGGGAGCTGTTTTTT
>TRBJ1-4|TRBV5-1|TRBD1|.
CASSLEGAGEKLFF
TGCGCCAGCAGCTTGGAGGGGGCCGGTGAAAAACTGTTTTTT
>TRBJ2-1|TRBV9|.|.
CASSLPGHRYNEQFF
TGTGCCAGCAGTTTACCGGGACATAGATACAATGAGCAGTTCTTC
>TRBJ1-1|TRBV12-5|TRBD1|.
CASEPQGRGTEAFF
TGTGCTAGTGAGCCACAGGGGCGAGGCACTGAAGCTTTCTTT
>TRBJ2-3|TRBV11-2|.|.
CASSLLRGRDTQYF
TGTGCCAGCAGCTTATTGCGGGGCCGAGATACGCAGTATTTT
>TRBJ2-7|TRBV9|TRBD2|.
CASSVDPTSGRYEQYF
TGTGCCAGCAGCGTAGACCCGACTAGCGGTCGCTACGAGCAGTACTTC
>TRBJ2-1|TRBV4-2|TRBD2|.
CASSQEGLAGGYNEQFF
TGTGCCAGCAGCCAAGAAGGACTAGCGGGGGGGTACAATGAGCAGTTCTTC
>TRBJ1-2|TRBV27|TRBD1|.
CASSPGDRDAGYTF
TGTGCCAGCAGTCCAGGGGACAGGGATGCTGGCTACACCTTC
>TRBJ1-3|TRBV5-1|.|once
CASQAGTGNTIYF
TGCGCCAGCCAGGCAGGGACTGGAAACACCATATATTTT
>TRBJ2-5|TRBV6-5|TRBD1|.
CASGVQGAETQYF
TGTGCCAGCGGAGTACAGGGGGCGGAGACCCAGTACTTC
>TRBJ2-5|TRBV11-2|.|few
CASSLGRETQYF
TGTGCCAGCAGCTTAGGGAGAGAGACCCAGTACTTC